This T cell receptor beta chain was found in a study of OX40 agonist ivuxolimab in advanced cancers. The study's findings and limits: The mean number of expanded clones was higher in CD8+ T cells than in CD4+. Determination of antigen specificity was not performed for the expanded peripheral T cells.

The method was immunoSEQ multiplex PCR; TCRdb's version includes in-frame clones alone and lacks a portion of them. The sample contains tens of thousands of clones, approximately 85% of which appear only once. As regards this clone: Antigen specificity is unknown.

This TCR derives from an adult with an advanced solid tumor such as melanoma, head and neck, liver or kidney cancer. Source: CD4+ or CD8+ T cells sorted from blood, taken in a trial of the OX40 agonist ivuxolimab.

CDR3 loop: CASSPETGSDEQFF. Written as DNA, the CDR3 is TGTGCCAGCAGCCCGGAGACAGGGTCCGATGAGCAGTTCTTC. V is TRBV7-2 and J is TRBJ2-1, with 7 nucleotides matching TRBD1. Germline V gene data show CDR1 as SGHTA and CDR2 as FQGNSA. The CDR3 sequence is 14 residues long. V lost 5 bases to trimming and J lost 8 bases; unmatched junction nucleotides: 9.